The 22 T cell receptor beta chains in this list originate from one sample, sequenced in a study of CD8+ T cells in alopecia areata. A sort of pooled cutaneous lymph node cells used CD4, CD8alpha, NKG2D, NKG2ACE and other stains. After isolation, RNA underwent reverse transcription to generate cDNA as the sequencing template. Assay used: immunoSEQ multiplex PCR; TCRdb lists only in-frame clones, some missing. The repertoire yields around 20,000 clones, none seen only once; the top ten contain over 25%. The sample was CD8+ T cells sorted from a lymph node. Every receptor here comes from a C3H/HeJ mouse with alopecia areata. Mouse MHC haplotype: H2-k.

This clone was counted many times. The listed genes are named as in mouse. With the read ending 4 residues before the CDR3 end, the germline J gene is used to fill in that end. The chain employs TRBV13-3 and TRBJ2-2, with D unresolved. This CDR3 region has 11 residues. The germline CDR1 and CDR2 sequences are NNHDY and SYVADS. Trimming took off 4 bases at V and 6 bases at J, with 4 bases between the two ends. CDR3 region: CASSSSGQLYF. The sequenced CDR3 bases are TGTGCCAGCAGTTCTTCCGGG.

This clone appeared a few times. Mouse germline and gene names are used. The observed sequence ends 4 residues before the CDR3 terminus, with the missing tail filled in from the germline J gene. This rearrangement joins TRBV19 to TRBJ1-4, with 7 nucleotides matching TRBD1. Germline V gives CDR1 FNHDT, CDR2 SITEND (reference sequence). The CDR3 has 14 residues. With 2 bases clipped from V and 4 bases from J, the junction kept 2 bases outside the gene matches. Here the CDR3 reads CASSMGDSNERLFF. CDR3 DNA, as far as it was read: TGTGCCAGCAGTATGGGGGACAGCAACGAA.

In its sample, this clone was seen a few times. Germline and genes here are mouse. The CDR3 extends 4 residues past the end of the read, so its final part is completed from the germline J gene. The gene calls are TRBV16 and TRBJ2-3; tentative D call: TRBD2 (6 bases). Trimming stripped 0 bases from V and 0 bases from J, with 13 bases between. CDR1 and CDR2 from the germline V gene are SGHSA and FRNQAP. The CDR3 consists of 17 residues. This CDR3 reads CASSLDRLGTSAETLYF. CDR3 DNA, as far as it was read: TGTGCAAGCAGCTTAGATCGGCTGGGGACTAGTGCAGAA.

This clone was seen only a few times. Gene names follow the mouse nomenclature. The missing CDR3 end, 4 residues past where the read stops, is filled in from the germline J gene. The V and J genes are TRBV19 and TRBJ2-3, with D possibly TRBD2 on 6 matching bases. The CDR3 totals 15 residues. Trimming pared 1 base from V and 0 bases from J, leaving 9 bases between. From germline, CDR1 is FNHDT and CDR2 SITEND (reference sequence). This CDR3 reads CASSILWGSAETLYF. The CDR3 bases that were read are TGTGCCAGCAGTATACTCTGGGGAAGTGCAGAA.

This clone was recorded many times. Genes and germline are mouse. The read finishes 4 residues shy of the CDR3 end, and the germline J gene is used to complete it. The chain is built from TRBV13-3 and TRBJ2-5; D ambiguous. Germline V gene lookup returns CDR1 NNHDY and CDR2 SYVADS. The ends were cut back, 2 bases at V and 0 bases at J, with 7 bases in the middle. This CDR3 region has 14 residues. This chain's CDR3 is CASSETSNQDTQYF. CDR3 DNA, as far as it was read: TGTGCCAGCAGTGAGACTAGTAACCAAGAC. Combining the CDR3 with reference TRBV13-3 and TRBJ2-5 gives the whole variable domain EAAVTQSPRSKVAVTGGKVTLSCHQTNNHDYMYWYRQDTGHGLRLIHYSYVADSTEKGDIPDGYKASRPSQENFSLILELASLSQTAVYFCASSETSNQDTQYFGPGTRLLVL.

This clone was seen more than once but under ten times. The germline and genes are mouse ones. The sequence runs out 4 residues before the end of the CDR3; the remainder is reconstructed from the germline J gene. This rearrangement joins TRBV13-3 to TRBJ2-5; 8 nucleotides line up with TRBD2. CDR3 length: 14 residues. The germline V gene has CDR1 NNHDY and CDR2 SYVADS. Losses at the gene ends were 1 base for V and 3 bases for J; bases not matched to a gene: 1. Partial CDR3 DNA: TGTGCCAGCAGTGATAGACTGGGGCAAGAC. This encodes CASSDRLGQD. In full, the CDR3 reads CASSDRLGQDTQYF.

To note about this clone: The genes are named according to mouse. The sequenced fragment ends 4 residues before the CDR3 boundary, so the rest is inferred from the germline J gene. The chain carries TRBV19 and TRBJ2-2, with D possibly being TRBD1 (7 bases). Trimming pared 0 bases from V and 3 bases from J, leaving 9 bases between. The CDR3 consists of 15 residues. Germline V CDR1 and CDR2: FNHDT, SITEND (reference sequence). The covered CDR3 bases are TGTGCCAGCAGTATAGAGGGGGCCCACACCGGG. Residues: CASSIEGAHTG. The full CDR3 protein is CASSIEGAHTGQLYF.

This clone was found a few times. The genes and germline here are from mouse. Read sequence stops 4 residues before the CDR3 end, and the germline J gene provides the missing end. The V and J genes are TRBV5 and TRBJ1-1, with a tentative D call TRBD1 (6 bases). CDR1 and CDR2 from the germline V gene are LGHNA and YNLKQL (reference sequence). V shed 1 base and J shed 0 bases, with 9 bases lying between them. CDR3 length: 15 amino acids. The covered CDR3 bases are TGTGCCAGCAGCCAAGTAGGACAGCCAAACACA. Its translation is CASSQVGQPNT. The full CDR3 protein reads CASSQVGQPNTEVFF.

This clone was counted at least ten times. Mouse gene names apply. The CDR3 extends 4 residues past the end of the read, so its final part is completed from the germline J gene. The genes are TRBV13-3 and TRBJ2-4, with 7 bases aligning to TRBD2. Trimming removed 1 base from V and 0 bases from J; junction bases left unmatched: 2. The CDR3 is 15 residues long. Germline lookup yields CDR1 NNHDY and CDR2 SYVADS. CDR3 bases read: TGTGCCAGCAGTGATTCGGGGGGGAGTCAAAAC. Translation gives CASSDSGGSQN. The whole CDR3 is CASSDSGGSQNTLYF.

This clone was seen more than once but under ten times. These gene names are mouse names. The sequenced fragment ends 4 residues before the CDR3 boundary, so the rest is inferred from the germline J gene. V and J are TRBV31 and TRBJ2-5; 11 bases are shared with TRBD2. V dropped 1 base and J dropped 0; count of bases not matched to a gene: 3. The CDR3 spans 16 residues. Germline CDR1 reads GKSSPN; CDR2 reads SITVG. The DNA read from the CDR3 is TGTGCCTGGAGTCGGGGACTGGGGGTTAACCAAGAC. This gives the protein CAWSRGLGVNQD. The CDR3 in full is CAWSRGLGVNQDTQYF.

This clone occurred many times. Gene names are mouse gene names. The read falls 4 residues short of the CDR3 end, and the missing part is taken from the germline J gene. The chain recombines TRBV13-3 with TRBJ2-2, with 9 nucleotides matching TRBD2. The CDR3 is 16 residues long. Per germline, CDR1 NNHDY and CDR2 SYVADS. The V gene end was trimmed by 2 bases and the J gene end by 3 bases; junction bases not matched to a gene: 5. Incomplete CDR3 DNA: TGTGCCAGCAGTGAACTGGGGGGAGGAGACACCGGG. Amino acids: CASSELGGGDTG. The complete CDR3 sequence is CASSELGGGDTGQLYF.

In this sample, this clone turned up a few times. Mouse gene names and germline throughout. Within the sample, other DNA sequences also encode this same CDR3. The CDR3 loop is CASSPGTGGYEQYF. CDR3 bases read: TGTGCCAGCAGCCCTGGGACAGGGGGCTAT. The chain is built from TRBV19 and TRBJ2-7; 11 nucleotides line up with TRBD1. The sequence runs out 4 residues before the end of the CDR3; the remainder is reconstructed from the germline J gene. CDR1 FNHDT and CDR2 SITEND come from the germline V gene (reference sequence). This CDR3 spans 14 amino acids. Trimming took 5 bases from V and 3 from J; bases not matched to a gene: 4.

This clone was found many times. Mouse gene names apply. The sequence runs out 4 residues before the end of the CDR3; the remainder is reconstructed from the germline J gene. The chain links TRBV31 to TRBJ2-1; 9 nucleotides agree with TRBD2. The CDR3 totals 15 residues. V shed 3 bases and J 1 base; nucleotides not matched to a gene: 4. Germline CDR1 GKSSPN, CDR2 SITVG. Incomplete CDR3 DNA: TGTGCCTGGAGCGCAACTGGGGGGAACTATGCT. Its translation is CAWSATGGNYA. The whole CDR3 is CAWSATGGNYAEQFF.

There are a few counts of this clone. Gene names are mouse gene names. The read halts 4 residues ahead of the CDR3 end, with the missing end drawn from the germline J gene. J is TRBJ2-1 and V is TRBV26; 11 nucleotides agree with TRBD1. The CDR3 runs 15 residues. Germline V gene sequence: CDR1 KGHPV, CDR2 FQNQEV (reference sequence). The CDR3 sequence is CASSLGQGARAEQFF. The CDR3 DNA, read in part, is TGTGCCAGCAGTCTGGGACAGGGGGCTAGAGCT.

With regard to this clone: Gene names refer to mouse genes. The CDR3 bases that were read are TGTGCCAGCAGTGATGCGACAAAA. The encoded protein is CASSDATK. The complete CDR3 protein is CASSDATKEVFF. This sequence joins TRBV13-1 and TRBJ1-1; D remains unclear. The read comes to an end 4 residues before the CDR3 does, leaving the germline J gene to fill in the end. Germline-derived CDR1 and CDR2 are NSHNY and SYGAGN. This CDR3 has 12 residues.

The sample holds many counts of this clone. Here the gene names and germline are mouse. The CDR3 extends 4 residues past the end of the read, so its final part is completed from the germline J gene. The chain combines TRBV13-3 with TRBJ2-5, with 8 positions matching TRBD1. Germline trimming cut 3 bases from V and 0 bases from J; bases unmatched to any gene: 0. Germline loops: CDR1 NNHDY, CDR2 SYVADS. There are 14 residues in the CDR3. The sequenced part of the CDR3 DNA is TGTGCCAGCAGTGGGACAGGGAACCAAGAC. Translation gives CASSGTGNQD. The entire CDR3 is CASSGTGNQDTQYF.

This clone was seen a handful of times. Germline and genes here are mouse. The CDR3 end is not reached by the read, which stops 4 residues before it; the germline J gene fills it in. The rearrangement links TRBV19 to TRBJ2-2; TRBD2 is a possible D gene (6 bases). Germline lookup yields CDR1 FNHDT and CDR2 SITEND (reference sequence). The ends were cut back, 2 bases at V and 3 bases at J, with 8 bases in the middle. CDR3 length equals 14 residues. The CDR3 bases that were read are TGTGCCAGCAGTATGGGGGGTGACACCGGG. It encodes CASSMGGDTG. The whole CDR3 reads CASSMGGDTGQLYF.

Turning to this clone: The genes are named according to mouse. The read ends 4 residues shy of where the CDR3 ends; the end is completed using the germline J gene. V gene TRBV1 combines with J gene TRBJ2-3, with 8 bases that match TRBD2. This CDR3 spans 16 amino acids. Germline V gene sequence: CDR1 NSQYPW, CDR2 LRSPGD (reference sequence). V was clipped by 3 bases and J by 1 base; unmatched bases: 6. CDR3 bases read: TGCACCTGCAGTGCCGATTCACTGGGGGGTGCAGAA. Translation gives CTCSADSLGGAE. The entire CDR3 reads CTCSADSLGGAETLYF. Full variable domain (outside the CDR3, taken from reference TRBV1 and TRBJ2-3): VTLLEQNPRWRLVPRGQAVNLRCILKNSQYPWMSWYQQDLQKQLQWLFTLRSPGDKEVKSLPGADYLATRVTDTELRLQVANMSQGRTLYCTCSADSLGGAETLYFGSGTRLTVL.

As regards this clone: Mouse names are used for the genes. The missing CDR3 end, 4 residues past where the read stops, is filled in from the germline J gene. The chain joins TRBV13-3 to TRBJ1-4, with D perhaps matching TRBD1 (5 bases). The CDR3 covers 14 residues. Germline lookup yields CDR1 NNHDY and CDR2 SYVADS. Trimming shortened V by 1 base and J by 2 bases, and 6 bases separated the two germline ends. Partial CDR3 DNA: TGTGCCAGCAGTGATCCAGGGTCCAACGAA. The encoded protein is CASSDPGSNE. The whole CDR3 is CASSDPGSNERLFF.

This clone was found many times. The gene names here belong to mouse. The read ends 4 residues early relative to the CDR3; the germline J gene fills the gap. V usage is TRBV19 and J usage is TRBJ2-1; D possibly corresponds to TRBD1 (6 bases). The CDR3 has 14 residues. The ends were cut back, 5 bases at V and 1 base at J, with 10 bases in the middle. The germline V gene encodes CDR1 FNHDT and CDR2 SITEND (reference sequence). CDR3 DNA (partial): TGTGCCAGCAGCCCGGGACAAAACTATGCT. This translates into CASSPGQNYA. The complete CDR3 protein is CASSPGQNYAEQFF.

This clone was counted between two and nine times. Gene names are the mouse ones. CDR3 loop: CASSDPGTGGYAEQFF. CDR3 bases read: TGTGCTAGCAGTGACCCAGGGACTGGGGGTTATGCT. The chain joins TRBV17 to TRBJ2-1, with TRBD2 matching 11 bases. The sequenced fragment ends 4 residues before the CDR3 boundary, so the rest is inferred from the germline J gene. The V gene end was trimmed by 5 bases and the J gene end by 4 bases; junction bases not matched to a gene: 7. CDR3 length: 16 amino acids. Germline V gene data show CDR1 as MNHDT and CDR2 as YYDKIL.

As to this clone: A junction boundary mismatches the germline segment, possibly from a read error. Gene names denote mouse genes. From the germline J gene comes the end of the CDR3, since the read stops 4 residues before it. This chain connects TRBV13-2 to TRBJ2-5; 10 positions agree with TRBD1. CDR3 length: 16 residues. Germline V gene sequence: CDR1 NNHNN, CDR2 SYGAGS (reference sequence). The CDR3 sequence: CASGDDRGRDQDTQYF. CDR3 bases read: TGTGCCAGTGGTGATGACAGGGGGCGAGACCAAGAC.